The T cell receptor beta chain under discussion was sequenced for a study of T cell responses to AZD1222 COVID-19 vaccine. Notes on the study in general: No day 14 peak samples; only post-peak repertoires were characterized.

The repertoire was sequenced with immunoSEQ multiplex PCR; TCRdb's copy has only in-frame clones and lacks some. The repertoire holds about 130,000 clones, with about 90% as singletons. As regards this clone: No antigen is known for it.

This CDR3 has 16 residues. V dropped 5 bases and J dropped 0; count of bases not matched to a gene: 6. Germline V gene lookup returns CDR1 SEHNR and CDR2 FQNEAQ (reference sequence). The starting material was peripheral blood, obtained on day 0 of AZD1222 vaccination. J is TRBJ2-2 and V is TRBV7-9; TRBD1 aligns across 7 bases. This TCR was sampled from an adult in good health. CDR3 amino acids: CASSLRQGPNTGELFF. CDR3 nucleotide sequence: TGTGCCAGCAGCCTTCGACAGGGACCGAACACCGGGGAGCTGTTTTTT.